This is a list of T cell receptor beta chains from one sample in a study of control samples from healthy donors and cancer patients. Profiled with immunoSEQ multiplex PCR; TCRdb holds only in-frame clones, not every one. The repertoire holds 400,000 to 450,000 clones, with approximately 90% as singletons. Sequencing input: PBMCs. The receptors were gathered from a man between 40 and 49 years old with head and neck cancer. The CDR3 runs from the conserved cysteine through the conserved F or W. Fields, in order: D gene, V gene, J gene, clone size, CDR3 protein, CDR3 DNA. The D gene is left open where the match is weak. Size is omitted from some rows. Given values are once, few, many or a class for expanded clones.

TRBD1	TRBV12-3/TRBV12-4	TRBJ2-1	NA	CASSGGQGLRFF	TGTGCCAGCAGTGGGGGACAGGGGCTACGTTTCTTC
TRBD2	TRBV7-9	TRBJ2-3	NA	CASSPYRLAEFTDTQYF	TGTGCCAGCAGCCCTTACCGACTAGCGGAGTTCACAGATACGCAGTATTTT
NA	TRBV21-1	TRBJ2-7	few	CAMLRGEQYF	TGTGCCATGCTGAGGGGCGAGCAGTACTTC
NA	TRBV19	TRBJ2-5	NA	CASSIDLWRQVETQYF	TGTGCCAGTAGTATAGATCTGTGGCGGCAGGTAGAGACCCAGTACTTC
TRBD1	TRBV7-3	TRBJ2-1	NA	CASSLLGPGTGDNEQFF	TGTGCCAGCAGCTTACTGGGTCCTGGGACAGGGGACAATGAGCAGTTCTTC
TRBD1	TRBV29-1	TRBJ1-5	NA	CSDPGQGANQPQHF	TGCAGCGACCCCGGTCAGGGGGCTAATCAGCCCCAGCATTTT
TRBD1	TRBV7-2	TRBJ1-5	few	CASSLRTGGNQPQHF	TGTGCCAGCAGCTTAAGGACAGGGGGCAATCAGCCCCAGCATTTT
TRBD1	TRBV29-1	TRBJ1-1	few	CSVEDVTGAAEAFF	TGCAGCGTTGAAGATGTCACAGGGGCCGCTGAAGCTTTCTTT
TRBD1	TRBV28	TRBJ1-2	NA	CASSLRQGAFGGYTF	TGTGCCAGCAGTCTCCGACAGGGGGCTTTCGGTGGCTACACCTTC
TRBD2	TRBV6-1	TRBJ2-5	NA	CASSEPLAGGQETQYF	TGTGCCAGCAGTGAACCCCTAGCGGGGGGCCAAGAGACCCAGTACTTC
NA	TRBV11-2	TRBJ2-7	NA	CASSRGLYEQYF	TGTGCCAGCAGCCGGGGTTTATACGAGCAGTACTTC
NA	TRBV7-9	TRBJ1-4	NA	CASSNRADNEKLFF	TGTGCCAGCAGCAACAGGGCAGATAATGAAAAACTGTTTTTT
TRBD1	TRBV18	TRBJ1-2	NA	CASSPGQGPTNYGYTF	TGTGCCAGCTCACCGGGACAGGGCCCAACTAACTATGGCTACACCTTC
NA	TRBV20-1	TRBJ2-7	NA	CSAGVGYEQYF	TGCAGCGCCGGGGTTGGCTACGAGCAGTACTTC
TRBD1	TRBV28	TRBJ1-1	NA	CASSLGQGQDKAFF	TGTGCCAGCAGTTTAGGACAGGGCCAGGATAAAGCTTTCTTT
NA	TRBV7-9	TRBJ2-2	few	CASSGYTGELFF	TGTGCCAGCTCAGGGTACACCGGGGAGCTGTTTTTT